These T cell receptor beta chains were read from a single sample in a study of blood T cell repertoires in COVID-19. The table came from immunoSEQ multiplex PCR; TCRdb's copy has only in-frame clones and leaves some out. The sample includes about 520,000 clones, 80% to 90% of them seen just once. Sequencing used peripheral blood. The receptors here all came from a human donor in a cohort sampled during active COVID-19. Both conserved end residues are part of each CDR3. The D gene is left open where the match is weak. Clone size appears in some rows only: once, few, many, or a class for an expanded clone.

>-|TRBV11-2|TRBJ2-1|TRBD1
TGTGCCAGCAGCTTATGGACAGGGTCGTACAATGAGCAGTTCTTC
CASSLWTGSYNEQFF
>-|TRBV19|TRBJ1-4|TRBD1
TGTGCCAGTAGTATATTAGGGACAGGTGAAGAAAAACTGTTTTTT
CASSILGTGEEKLFF
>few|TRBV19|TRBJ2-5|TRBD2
TGTGCCAGTAGAAGCCGGACTAGCGGACAAGAGACCCAGTACTTC
CASRSRTSGQETQYF
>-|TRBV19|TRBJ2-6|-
TGTGCCAGTAGTAGTCAGGCAGGGGCCTCTGGGGCCAACGTCCTGACTTTC
CASSSQAGASGANVLTF
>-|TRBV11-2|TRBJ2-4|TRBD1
TGTGCCAGCAGCTCTGATGGGACAGACACAAACATTCAGTACTTC
CASSSDGTDTNIQYF
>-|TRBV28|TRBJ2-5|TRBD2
TGTGCCAGCAGTCGAAGACTAGCGGGAGGAGAAGAGACCCAGTACTTC
CASSRRLAGGEETQYF
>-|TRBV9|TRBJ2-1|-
TGTGCCAGCAGCGTAGATAGTGTCGGGGACAATGAGCAGTTCTTC
CASSVDSVGDNEQFF
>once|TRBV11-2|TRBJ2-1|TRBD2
TGTGCCAGCAGCCCTATAGCGGGAGTGTCCTACAATGAGCAGTTCTTC
CASSPIAGVSYNEQFF
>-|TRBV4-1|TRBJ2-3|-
TGCGCCAGCAGCCTGACCAGCGGGAGCACAGATACGCAGTATTTT
CASSLTSGSTDTQYF
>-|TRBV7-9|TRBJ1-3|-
TGTGCCAGCAGCTTATGGTTGTCAGGCTCTGGAAACACCATATATTTT
CASSLWLSGSGNTIYF
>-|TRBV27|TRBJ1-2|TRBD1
TGTGCCAGCAGTGGACCGGGACAGGGAACCTATGGCTACACCTTC
CASSGPGQGTYGYTF
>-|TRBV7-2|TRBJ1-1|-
TGTGCCAGCAGCTTATCAGGGGCGGCCCGGAGGAACACTGAAGCTTTCTTT
CASSLSGAARRNTEAFF
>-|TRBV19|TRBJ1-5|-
TGTGCCAGTAGTGGGCAGGGGATATACGGCAATCAGCCCCAGCATTTT
CASSGQGIYGNQPQHF
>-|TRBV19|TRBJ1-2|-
TGTGCCAGTAGTATGGCTAGCCAGAATAACTATGGCTACACCTTC
CASSMASQNNYGYTF
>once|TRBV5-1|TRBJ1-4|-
TGCGCCAGCAGCTTGGTTTCCCCTTCTACTAATGAAAAACTGTTTTTT
CASSLVSPSTNEKLFF
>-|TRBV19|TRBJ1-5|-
TGTGCCAGTAGTATACCAGGGCAGCGATGGCAGCCCCAGCATTTT
CASSIPGQRWQPQHF
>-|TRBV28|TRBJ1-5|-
TGTGCCAGCATCAACTTTGGAGGTCAGCCCCAGCATTTT
CASINFGGQPQHF
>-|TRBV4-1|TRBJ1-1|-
TGCGCCAGCAGCCAATCGGTCGGGTTGAGGACTGAAGCTTTCTTT
CASSQSVGLRTEAFF
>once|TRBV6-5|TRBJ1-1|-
TGTGCCAGCAGTTACCAGGAAATGAACACTGAAGCTTTCTTT
CASSYQEMNTEAFF
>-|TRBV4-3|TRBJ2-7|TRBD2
TGCGCCAGCAGCCAAGGCTTATTCGCGGGAGTCTCCTACGAGCAGTACTTC
CASSQGLFAGVSYEQYF